The next 9 T cell receptor beta chains were all read from a single sample in a study of blood T cells in healthy people across ages (dated by TCRdb to between 2015 and 2016). Libraries were constructed by 5' RACE. Reads for this sample came from an Illumina HiSeq 2500. The second PCR ran for about 6 to 12 cycles and used a J-beta primer mix along with a sample-barcoded 5' primer. The public reads were reanalyzed by TCRdb: fastp trimming at Q25, MiXCR alignment, in-frame beta chains only. Rows matching on CDR3 protein sequence are summarized as one entry with the most common DNA and genes. The sample data list approximately 810,000 distinct CDR3 sequences, and more than 25% of these were observed just once. The ten most abundant clones make up roughly 17% of the sample. The specimen sequenced was blood. These receptor sequences come from a woman older than 75 in good health.

V usage is TRBV18 and J usage is TRBJ1-2; D not resolved. CDR3 length: 14 amino acids. Trimming pared 0 bases from V and 3 bases from J, leaving 8 bases between. The germline V gene encodes CDR1 KGHSH and CDR2 LQKENI. The DNA for the CDR3 is TGTGCCAGCTCACCACCATCCTTTGACTATGGCTACACCTTC. It codes for CASSPPSFDYGYTF.

As for this clonotype: With a much larger clone just one base away, this may be a read error. The genes are TRBV6-2 or TRBV6-3 and TRBJ2-6, with D maybe TRBD2 (6 bases). The CDR3 is made up of 15 amino acids. CDR1 MNHEY and CDR2 SVGEGT come from the germline V gene. CDR3 DNA sequence: TGTGCCAGCAGTTACTCTCGGGGGTCCGGGGAGACCCAGCACTTC. It codes for CASSYSRGSGETQHF.

This clonotype was seen many times. This chain joins TRBV7-2 and TRBJ2-5, with D unresolved. In germline, CDR1 is SGHTA, CDR2 FQGNSA. The V and J ends lost 5 bases and 0 bases respectively, with 13 bases between them. The CDR3 is 15 residues long. The CDR3 DNA is TGTGCCAGCAGCCCAAAAAGGACCAACCAAGAGACCCAGTACTTC. Its translation is CASSPKRTNQETQYF.

The chain uses TRBV4-2 and TRBJ1-2; D might be TRBD1 (5 bases). V was shortened by 5 bases and J by 2 bases, with 12 bases between the two germline ends. Germline CDR1 reads LGHNA; CDR2 reads YNFKEQ. CDR3 length: 14 residues. The CDR3 DNA reads TGTGCCAGCAGCTCTGCGGCAGGGAACTATGGCTACACCTTC. It translates to CASSSAAGNYGYTF.

This clonotype showed up many times. The CDR3 coding sequence is TGTGCCTGGAGTGTACAGGTCTCCAGGGATTCACCCCTCCACTTT. Translated, it gives CAWSVQVSRDSPLHF. The V and J genes are TRBV30 and TRBJ1-6; possibly TRBD1 for D (5 bases). V shed 0 bases and J shed 8 bases, with 14 bases lying between them. This CDR3 has 15 amino acids. CDR1 GTSNPN and CDR2 SVGIG come from the germline V gene (reference sequence).

This clonotype has ten or more counts. The rearrangement joins TRBV7-2 to TRBJ2-1; D might be TRBD2 (5 bases). V lost 7 bases to trimming and J lost 2 bases, with 24 bases between them. Germline V gives CDR1 SGHTA, CDR2 FQGNSA. The CDR3 length is 18 residues. In DNA form, the CDR3 reads TGTGCCAGCACCCCTGGTTTGGGGAGCTGGGGAGCCTACAATGAGCAGTTCTTC. Amino acids: CASTPGLGSWGAYNEQFF.

This clonotype was counted a few times. V is TRBV12-5 and J is TRBJ2-1; 8 bases align to TRBD2. CDR3 length: 12 residues. V trimming: 7 bases; J trimming: 13 bases; junction bases outside the gene matches: 9. The germline CDR1 and CDR2 sequences are LGHNT and FRNRAP. CDR3 nucleotide sequence: TGTGCTAGTGCTCCAAGCGGGGGCAACCAGTTCTTC. It translates to CASAPSGGNQFF.

This clonotype was recorded at least ten times. The V and J genes are TRBV7-9 and TRBJ1-2, with D perhaps TRBD1 (6 bases). In germline, CDR1 is SEHNR, CDR2 FQNEAQ (reference sequence). The CDR3 is 14 residues long. V shed 1 base and J shed 4 bases, with 10 bases lying between them. CDR3 residues: CASSLDGTFYGYTF. CDR3 nucleotides: TGTGCCAGCAGCTTAGATGGGACATTCTATGGCTACACCTTC.

V usage is TRBV30 and J usage is TRBJ1-2; 9 nucleotides match TRBD1. CDR3 length: 12 amino acids. V was pared by 5 bases and J by 8 bases, with 6 bases of the junction left unmatched. Germline V gene lookup returns CDR1 GTSNPN and CDR2 SVGIG (reference sequence). CDR3 nucleotide sequence: TGTGCCTGGGAGACAGGGGGGAGGGGCTACACCTTC. This sequence encodes CAWETGGRGYTF. Drawing the rest from reference TRBV30 and TRBJ1-2, the complete variable domain is SQTIHQWPATLVQPVGSPLSLECTVEGTSNPNLYWYRQAAGRGLQLLFYSVGIGQISSEVPQNLSASRPQDRQFILSSKKLLLSDSGFYLCAWETGGRGYTFGSGTRLTVV.